The rows below give T cell receptor beta chains drawn from one sample of a study of T-cell memory formation after mild COVID-19. TCRdb itself ran the 5' RACE reads through MiXCR, one entry per CDR3 protein. The table lists roughly 110,000 distinct CDR3 sequences, around 12% of them singletons. Sequencing was performed on PBMCs or a T cell subset sorted from them (not recorded which). All receptors come from an adult woman who had mild COVID-19 (a few samples of this study predate the infection). Cell type and time point are not known. The CDR3 runs from the conserved cysteine through the conserved F or W.

>TRBV12-3/TRBV12-4|TRBJ2-2
CASTIRDRDPPTGELFF
>TRBV13|TRBJ2-2
CASSPVGTGVGELFF
>TRBV7-9|TRBJ2-1
CASSRGLAGPYNEQFF
>TRBV6-2/TRBV6-3|TRBJ1-1
CASSYTNLDGSPPAFF
>TRBV12-5|TRBJ2-3
CASASGTGGRGDTQYF
>TRBV6-2/TRBV6-3|TRBJ1-1
CASSYSIQGTEAFF
>TRBV7-2|TRBJ2-3
CASSLGLTRTDTQYF
>TRBV2|TRBJ2-7
CASSEVRPAYDEQYF
>TRBV20-1|TRBJ2-1
CSARDASGPEQFF
>TRBV27|TRBJ2-5
CASSLTGWETQYF
>TRBV6-5|TRBJ2-7
CASSYDFRSSYEQYF
>TRBV2|TRBJ2-3
CASLGVDTQYF
>TRBV7-9|TRBJ2-7
CASSDGLAGAYEQYF
>TRBV5-6|TRBJ2-5
CASSLVSGGQETQYF
>TRBV30|TRBJ1-5
CAWSEGGGNQPQHF
>TRBV5-1|TRBJ2-7
CASSHGGGEQYF
>TRBV4-1|TRBJ1-1
CASSQFGGQDAFF
>TRBV12-3/TRBV12-4|TRBJ2-7
CASSFGGSYEQYF
>TRBV6-2/TRBV6-3|TRBJ2-3
CASSQGAPWDTQYF
>TRBV5-5|TRBJ2-3
CASSPMPSGASTDTQYF
>TRBV19|TRBJ2-7
CATRRGVEQYF
>TRBV6-4|TRBJ1-1
CASTGTGGLTEAFF
>TRBV20-1|TRBJ2-1
CSARDLGGWDNEQFF
>TRBV7-9|TRBJ1-1
CASSPVTGGQADTEAFF
>TRBV5-1|TRBJ2-7
CASSPGDSYEQYF
>TRBV27|TRBJ2-1
CASSSGLEYNEQFF
>TRBV24-1|TRBJ1-2
CATSDLGTFYGYTF
>TRBV7-8|TRBJ2-2
CASSLVAGRIGTGELFF
>TRBV6-4|TRBJ2-3
CASSPGGAETDTQYF
>TRBV20-1|TRBJ1-5
CSATGSNQPQHF
>TRBV27|TRBJ2-1
CATAGGPYNEQFF
>TRBV6-2/TRBV6-3|TRBJ1-1
CASSVGHTEAFF
>TRBV7-6|TRBJ1-2
CASSLGQGMDGYTF
>TRBV11-1|TRBJ2-3
CASSLALDRVGYGHTQYF
>TRBV6-5|TRBJ2-1
CASSYSVSGGAGNEQFF
>TRBV5-1|TRBJ2-1
CASRISSHQFF
>TRBV7-9|TRBJ2-3
CASSPPPLAGNTDTQYF
>TRBV6-2/TRBV6-3|TRBJ2-7
CASNLAAVYEQYF
>TRBV4-2|TRBJ1-1
CASSQDLIGGNTEAFF
>TRBV7-9|TRBJ2-1
CASSPIPLGEYNEQFF
>TRBV29-1|TRBJ2-7
CSVRSASSYEQYF
>TRBV6-2/TRBV6-3|TRBJ1-1
CASSYGAGSMNTEAFF
>TRBV12-3/TRBV12-4|TRBJ1-1
CASSEFDREVLNTEAFF
>TRBV25-1|TRBJ2-5
CASSEGLMYQETQYF
>TRBV6-6|TRBJ2-1
CASHPIAALYNEQFF
>TRBV6-1|TRBJ1-5
CASSELGGGNQPQHF